The entry below gives a single TCR beta chain sequence along with its context. This receptor's antigen is unknown. Per-nucleotide qualities are absent, and no much larger clonotype sits a single base away. The data derive from a study of T cell repertoires in cytomegalovirus infection (dated by TCRdb to between 2019 and 2020). Context from the whole study: Alongside well-studied HLA-B-restricted epitopes, the peptide stimulations were aimed at recently identified HLA-C-restricted CMV epitopes, whose presentation resists viral immunomodulation. Donor HLA type was relevant to the analysis, because carriage of CMV infection together with the matching HLA type was indicated by public TCR beta signatures.

The data were produced on an Illumina HiSeq 1500. TCRdb ran its own pipeline on the public reads, namely fastp trimming at Q25 and MiXCR clone calling, and kept in-frame beta chains. Here each entry gathers all rows of one CDR3 protein and keeps the most common genes and DNA. In all, the sample holds 680,000 or so distinct CDR3 sequences, and around a third of those were seen once. Roughly 20% of the sample lies in the top ten. According to the study, the label for this sample's treatment or condition signals: in vitro stimulation with specific CMV peptide epitopes to enrich CMV-specific T cells. General study outcomes and caveats: Cumulative frequency of public TCR beta family members discriminated carriers of CMV infection plus the relevant HLA type in this cohort and an independent approximately 360-donor cohort. In the ex vivo response, HLA-C-restricted CMV-specific TCR beta clonotypes were dominant, and in two of eight donors the single most frequent clonotype came from this HLA-C-restricted group.

The V and J ends are trimmed by 8 bases and 5 bases, leaving 19 bases between them. The CDR3 starts with the cysteine, ends with the phenylalanine, and has 15 residues. Only CDR3 DNA remains: 45 bases, in frame from the first base. In the germline V gene, CDR1 corresponds to MNHEY and CDR2 to SVGEGT. The source was cultured PBMCs, collected from culture after CMV antigen stimulation. The V and J segments used are TRBV6-2 or TRBV6-3 and TRBJ2-1; confidence is insufficient to name the D gene. The TCR originated in a human donor in good health (CMV status not recorded). Some clones in this sample may be carry-over from other donors' samples. The CDR3 sequence is CASPPLGTNNNEQFF. The DNA reads as follows: TGTGCCAGCCCACCGTTGGGAACCAACAACAATGAGCAGTTCTTC.